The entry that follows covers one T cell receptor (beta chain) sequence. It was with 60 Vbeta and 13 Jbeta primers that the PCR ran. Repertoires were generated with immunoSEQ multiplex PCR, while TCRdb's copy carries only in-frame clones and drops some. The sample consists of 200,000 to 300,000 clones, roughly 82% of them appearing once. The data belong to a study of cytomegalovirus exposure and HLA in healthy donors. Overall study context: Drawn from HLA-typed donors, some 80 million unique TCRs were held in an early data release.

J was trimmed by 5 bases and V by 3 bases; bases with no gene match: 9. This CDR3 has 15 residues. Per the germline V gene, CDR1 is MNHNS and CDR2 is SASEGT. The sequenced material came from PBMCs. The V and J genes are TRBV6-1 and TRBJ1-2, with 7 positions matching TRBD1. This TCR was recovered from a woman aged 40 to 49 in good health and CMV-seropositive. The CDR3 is CASSDASGGPYGYTF. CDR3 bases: TGTGCCAGCAGTGACGCATCAGGGGGTCCATATGGCTACACCTTC.